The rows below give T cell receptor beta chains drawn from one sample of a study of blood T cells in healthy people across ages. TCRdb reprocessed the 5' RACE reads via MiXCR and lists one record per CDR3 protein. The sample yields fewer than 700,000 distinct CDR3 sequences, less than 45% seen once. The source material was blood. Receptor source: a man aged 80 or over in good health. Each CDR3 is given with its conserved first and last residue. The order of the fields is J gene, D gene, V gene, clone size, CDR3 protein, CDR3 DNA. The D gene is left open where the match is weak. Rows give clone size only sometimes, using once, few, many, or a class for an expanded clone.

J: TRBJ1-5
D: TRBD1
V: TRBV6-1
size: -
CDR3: CASSTGDSTRVGISPQHF
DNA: TGTGCCAGCAGTACCGGGGACAGTACAAGGGTGGGAATCAGCCCCCAGCATTTT

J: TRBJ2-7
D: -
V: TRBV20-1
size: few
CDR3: CSAAGDEQYF
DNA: TGCAGTGCTGCAGGGGACGAGCAGTACTTC

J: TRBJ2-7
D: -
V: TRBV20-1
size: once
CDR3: CSAPNAGEAYNEQYF
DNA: TGCAGTGCTCCGAATGCCGGGGAGGCCTACAATGAGCAGTACTTC

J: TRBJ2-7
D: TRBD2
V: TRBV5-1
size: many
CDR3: CASSLDGTTNYEQYF
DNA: TGCGCCAGCAGCTTGGATGGGACTACCAACTACGAGCAGTACTTC

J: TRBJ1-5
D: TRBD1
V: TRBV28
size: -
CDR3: CASSSYDRGINQPQHF
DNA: TGTGCCAGCAGTTCGTACGACAGGGGAATTAATCAGCCCCAGCATTTT

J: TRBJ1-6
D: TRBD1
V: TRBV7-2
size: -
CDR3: CASSLEDRANSPLHF
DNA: TGTGCCAGCAGCTTAGAAGACAGGGCTAATTCACCCCTCCACTTT

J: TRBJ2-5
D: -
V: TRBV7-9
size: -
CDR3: CASSYLVGEQYF
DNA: TGTGCCAGCAGCTACCTGGTAGGGGAGCAGTACTTC

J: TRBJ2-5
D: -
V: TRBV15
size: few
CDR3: CATSRDERETQYF
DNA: TGTGCCACCAGCAGAGATGAGAGGGAGACCCAGTACTTC

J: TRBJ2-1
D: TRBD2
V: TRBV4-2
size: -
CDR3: CASSQGLADHNERFF
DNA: TGTGCCAGCAGCCAAGGACTAGCGGACCACAATGAGCGGTTCTTC

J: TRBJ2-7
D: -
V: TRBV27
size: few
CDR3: CASSTKRYF
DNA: TGTGCCAGCAGCACGAAACGGTACTTC

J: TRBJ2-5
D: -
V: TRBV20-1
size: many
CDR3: CSAPGQNQETQYF
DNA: TGCAGTGCCCCGGGACAAAACCAAGAGACCCAGTACTTC

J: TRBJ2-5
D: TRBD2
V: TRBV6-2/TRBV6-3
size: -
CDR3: CASSTTSVETQYF
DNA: TGTGCCAGCAGTACGACTAGCGTGGAGACCCAGTACTTC

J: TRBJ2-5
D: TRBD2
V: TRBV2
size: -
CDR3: CASTDSGYQETQYF
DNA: TGTGCCAGCACGGATAGCGGGTACCAAGAGACCCAGTACTTC

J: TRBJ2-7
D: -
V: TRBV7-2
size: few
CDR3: CASSLRTGSYEQYF
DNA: TGTGCCAGCAGTTTAAGGACGGGCTCCTACGAGCAGTACTTC

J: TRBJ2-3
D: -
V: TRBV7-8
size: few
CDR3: CASSPTLEGASSTDTQYF
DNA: TGTGCCAGCAGCCCAACCTTGGAGGGCGCTTCTAGCACAGATACGCAGTATTTT

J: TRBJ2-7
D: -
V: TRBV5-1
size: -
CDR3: CASSLGEVSDEQYF
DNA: TGCGCCAGCAGCTTGGGGGAGGTTAGCGACGAGCAGTACTTC

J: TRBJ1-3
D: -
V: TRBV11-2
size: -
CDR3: CASETEGLGSGNTIYF
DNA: TGTGCCAGCGAAACGGAGGGGCTCGGCTCTGGAAACACCATATATTTT

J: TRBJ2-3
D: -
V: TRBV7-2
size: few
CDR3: CASVSGLGTDTQYF
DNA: TGTGCCAGCGTCAGCGGACTTGGCACAGATACGCAGTATTTT

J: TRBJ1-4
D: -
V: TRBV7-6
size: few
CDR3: CASSPVFDRPNEKLFF
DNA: TGTGCCAGCAGCCCCGTTTTCGACAGGCCGAATGAAAAACTGTTTTTT

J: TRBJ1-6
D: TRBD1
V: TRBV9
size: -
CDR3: CASSVLPGQQNSPLHF
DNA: TGTGCCAGCAGCGTTCTCCCGGGACAGCAAAATTCACCCCTCCACTTT

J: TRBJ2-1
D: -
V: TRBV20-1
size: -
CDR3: CSARDQGMGPKFF
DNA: TGCAGTGCTAGAGATCAAGGTATGGGGCCTAAGTTCTTC

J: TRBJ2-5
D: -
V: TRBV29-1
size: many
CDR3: CSVTAETQYF
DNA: TGCAGCGTTACTGCCGAGACCCAGTACTTC

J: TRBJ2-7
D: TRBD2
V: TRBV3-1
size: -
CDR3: CASKLAGGQSYNEQYF
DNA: TGTGCCAGCAAACTAGCGGGGGGCCAATCCTACAATGAGCAGTACTTC

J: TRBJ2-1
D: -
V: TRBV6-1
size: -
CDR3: CASSENVEQFF
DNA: TGTGCCAGCAGTGAGAACGTCGAGCAGTTCTTC

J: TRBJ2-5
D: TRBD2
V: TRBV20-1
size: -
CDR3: CSAPSGGGLAGGTQYF
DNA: TGCAGTGCCCCATCCGGGGGTGGACTAGCGGGAGGGACCCAGTACTTC

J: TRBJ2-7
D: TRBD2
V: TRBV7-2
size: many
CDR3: CASSNPSGGSYEQYF
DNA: TGTGCCAGCAGTAACCCTAGCGGGGGCTCCTACGAGCAGTACTTC

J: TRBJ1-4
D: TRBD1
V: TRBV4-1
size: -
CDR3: CASSQDPGGNEKLFF
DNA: TGCGCCAGCAGCCAAGATCCAGGGGGTAATGAAAAACTGTTTTTT

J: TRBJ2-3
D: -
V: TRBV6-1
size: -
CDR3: CASSGGTAYSTDTQYF
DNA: TGTGCCAGCAGTGGAGGGACGGCCTATAGCACAGATACGCAGTATTTT

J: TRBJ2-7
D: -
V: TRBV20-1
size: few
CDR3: CSAAPRAYEQYF
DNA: TGCAGCGCCGCGCCAAGGGCGTACGAGCAGTACTTC

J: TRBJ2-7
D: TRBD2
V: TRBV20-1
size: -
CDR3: CSAPRPGELAGYEQYF
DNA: TGCAGTGCTCCCCGCCCAGGGGAACTAGCGGGCTACGAGCAGTACTTC

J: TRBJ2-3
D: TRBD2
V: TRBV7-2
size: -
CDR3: CASSPGSGRAMSDTPYF
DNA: TGTGCCAGCAGCCCAGGGAGCGGGAGGGCGATGTCAGATACGCCGTATTTT

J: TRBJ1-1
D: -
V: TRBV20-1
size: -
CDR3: CSATGLAFF
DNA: TGCAGTGCTACAGGGTTAGCTTTCTTT

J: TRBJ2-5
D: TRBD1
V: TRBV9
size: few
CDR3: CASSRGQGWSETQYF
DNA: TGTGCCAGCAGCAGGGGACAGGGATGGTCGGAGACCCAGTACTTC

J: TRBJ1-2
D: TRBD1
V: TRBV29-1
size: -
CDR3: CSVNTGTGNYGYTF
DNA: TGCAGCGTCAACACCGGGACAGGGAACTATGGCTACACCTTC

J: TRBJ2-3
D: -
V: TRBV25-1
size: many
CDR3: CASRYPGSVTQYF
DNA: TGTGCCAGCAGATATCCGGGTTCTGTTACGCAGTATTTT

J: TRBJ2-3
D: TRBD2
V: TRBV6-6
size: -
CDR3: CASSDTSGRLDTQYF
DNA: TGTGCCAGCAGTGACACTAGCGGGAGGTTAGATACGCAGTATTTT

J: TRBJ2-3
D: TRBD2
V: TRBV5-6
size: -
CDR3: CASSLDPGGWADTQYF
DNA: TGTGCCAGCAGCTTGGACCCGGGAGGGTGGGCAGATACGCAGTATTTT

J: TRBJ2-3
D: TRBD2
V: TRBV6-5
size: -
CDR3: CASSYRGGRSSGSMVTDTQYF
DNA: TGTGCCAGCAGCTATAGGGGGGGGCGGTCTAGCGGGAGTATGGTCACAGATACGCAGTATTTT

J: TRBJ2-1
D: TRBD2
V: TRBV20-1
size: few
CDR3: CSAKTSGAHNEQFF
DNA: TGCAGTGCAAAGACTAGCGGGGCCCACAATGAGCAGTTCTTC

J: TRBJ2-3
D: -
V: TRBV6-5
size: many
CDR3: CASSYLARTDTQYF
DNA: TGTGCCAGCAGTTACCTCGCCCGCACAGATACGCAGTATTTT

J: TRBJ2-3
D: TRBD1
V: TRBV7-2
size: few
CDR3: CASRHKTGTGYPDTQYF
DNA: TGTGCCAGCAGGCATAAGACCGGGACAGGGTACCCAGATACGCAGTATTTT

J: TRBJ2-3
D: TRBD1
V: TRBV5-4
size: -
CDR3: CASSFPGQGQADTQYF
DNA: TGTGCCAGCAGCTTTCCCGGACAGGGGCAAGCAGATACGCAGTATTTT

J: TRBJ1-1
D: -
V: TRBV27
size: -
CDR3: CASSFVQGRSTEAFF
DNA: TGTGCCAGCAGTTTCGTTCAGGGGCGGTCGACTGAAGCTTTCTTT

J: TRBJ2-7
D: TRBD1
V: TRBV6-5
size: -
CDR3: CASSYSPGQGAQYF
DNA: TGTGCCAGCAGTTACTCCCCGGGACAGGGGGCCCAGTACTTC

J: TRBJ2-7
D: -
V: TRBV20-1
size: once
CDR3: CSAIKGGSFYEQYF
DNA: TGCAGTGCCATCAAGGGGGGGAGCTTCTACGAGCAGTACTTC

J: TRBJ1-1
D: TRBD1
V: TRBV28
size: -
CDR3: CAGRIRQGGGAEAFF
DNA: TGTGCCGGCAGAATAAGACAGGGAGGAGGCGCTGAAGCTTTCTTT

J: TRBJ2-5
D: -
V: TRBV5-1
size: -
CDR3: CASSSLLLADKETQYF
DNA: TGCGCCAGCAGCTCCTTACTACTAGCAGATAAAGAGACCCAGTACTTC

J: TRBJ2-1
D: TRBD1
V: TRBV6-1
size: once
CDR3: CASSEAGTGTDNEQFF
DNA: TGTGCCAGCAGTGAAGCGGGGACAGGGACCGACAATGAGCAGTTCTTC

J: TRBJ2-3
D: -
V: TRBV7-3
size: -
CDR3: CASSRGTLSTDTQYF
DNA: TGTGCCAGCAGCCGAGGGACACTTAGCACAGATACGCAGTATTTT

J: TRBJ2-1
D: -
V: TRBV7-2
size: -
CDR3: CASSLYNAGPYNEQFF
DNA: TGTGCCAGCAGCTTATACAACGCCGGGCCCTACAATGAGCAGTTCTTC

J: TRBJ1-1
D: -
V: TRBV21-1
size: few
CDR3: CASGTGKNTEAFF
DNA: TGTGCCAGCGGGACAGGGAAGAACACTGAAGCTTTCTTT

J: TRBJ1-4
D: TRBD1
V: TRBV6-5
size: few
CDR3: CASSYSGAGGPEKLFF
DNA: TGTGCCAGCAGTTACTCGGGGGCAGGGGGTCCAGAAAAACTGTTTTTT

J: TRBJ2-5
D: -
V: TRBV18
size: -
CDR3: CASSPRKQGTQYF
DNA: TGTGCCAGCTCGCCCCGTAAACAAGGGACCCAGTACTTC

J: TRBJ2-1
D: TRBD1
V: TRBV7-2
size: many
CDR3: CASSLGQVPYNEQFF
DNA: TGTGCCAGCAGCCTTGGACAGGTCCCTTACAATGAGCAGTTCTTC

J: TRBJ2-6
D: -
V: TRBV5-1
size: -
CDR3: CASSRDRNGANVLTF
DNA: TGCGCCAGCAGCCGCGACAGGAATGGGGCCAACGTCCTGACTTTC

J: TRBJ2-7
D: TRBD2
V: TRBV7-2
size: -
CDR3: CASSSQRLAGAREQYF
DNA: TGTGCCAGCAGCTCGCAACGACTAGCGGGAGCGCGCGAGCAGTACTTC